This T cell receptor beta chain was sequenced for a study of blood T cell repertoires in COVID-19. Study-level background: Whether acute or convalescent, the COVID-19 samples came from the United States, Italy and Spain. T cells, B-cell-depleted T cells, or PBMCs provided the cDNA or gDNA that served as material.

CDR1 and CDR2 from the germline V gene are SGHTA and FQGTGA. Trimming took off 5 bases at V and 5 bases at J, with 17 bases between the two ends. The CDR3 spans 15 residues. Authors' analysis steps: Counts of nucleated cells, estimated from reference gene primer amplification, were obtained. Clones were read by immunoSEQ multiplex PCR, and TCRdb kept only the in-frame ones, dropping some. V, J and clone size reflect that table, while D and trimming were determined from the DNA. The sample holds 100,000 to 150,000 clones, about 80% seen once. This chain connects TRBV7-3 to TRBJ2-3; D perhaps matches TRBD2 (7 bases). The sequenced material came from peripheral blood. This sequence was found in a man aged 55 to 70 with acute or convalescent COVID-19. The DNA of the CDR3 is TGTGCCAGCAGCCCCGCGGCGGGGGCTAGAGATACGCAGTATTTT. This codes for CASSPAAGARDTQYF.